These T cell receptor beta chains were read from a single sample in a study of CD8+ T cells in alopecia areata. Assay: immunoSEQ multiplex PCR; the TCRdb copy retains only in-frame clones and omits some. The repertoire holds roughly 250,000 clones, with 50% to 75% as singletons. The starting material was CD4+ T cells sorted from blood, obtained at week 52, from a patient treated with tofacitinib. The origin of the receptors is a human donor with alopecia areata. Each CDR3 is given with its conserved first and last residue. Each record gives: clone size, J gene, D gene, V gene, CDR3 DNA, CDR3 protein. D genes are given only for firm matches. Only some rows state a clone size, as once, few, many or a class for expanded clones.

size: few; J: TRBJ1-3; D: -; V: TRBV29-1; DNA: TGCAGCGCATGGGGAGACTCTGGAAACACCATATATTTT; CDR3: CSAWGDSGNTIYF
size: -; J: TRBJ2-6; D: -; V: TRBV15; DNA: TGTGCCACCAGCAGAGTTTCCTCAGGGGTCTCTGGGGCCAACGTCCTGACTTTC; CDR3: CATSRVSSGVSGANVLTF
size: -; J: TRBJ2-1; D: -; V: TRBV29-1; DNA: TGCAGCGCCCGGGAGAGACTAGTTGAGCAGTTCTTC; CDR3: CSARERLVEQFF
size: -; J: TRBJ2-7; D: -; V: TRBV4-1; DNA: TGCGCCAGCAGCCGACGCAGGGATTCGTACGAGCAGTACTTC; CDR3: CASSRRRDSYEQYF
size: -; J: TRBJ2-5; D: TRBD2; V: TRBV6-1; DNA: TGTGCCAGCAGTGTTAACGGGGGGGCGTCAGAGACCCAGTACTTC; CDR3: CASSVNGGASETQYF
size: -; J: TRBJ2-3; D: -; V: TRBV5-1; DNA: TGCGCCAGCAGCCGAGGGACAAGCCCCCCGGATACGCAGTATTTT; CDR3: CASSRGTSPPDTQYF
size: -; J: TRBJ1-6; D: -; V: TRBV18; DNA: TGTGCCAGCTCACCAGGTCCCGCAGGGGCCACTAATTCACCCCTCCACTTT; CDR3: CASSPGPAGATNSPLHF
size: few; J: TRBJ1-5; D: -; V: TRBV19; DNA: TGTGCCAGTAGTCGATTAGGGACGGGAGGTGATCAGCCCCAGCATTTT; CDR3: CASSRLGTGGDQPQHF
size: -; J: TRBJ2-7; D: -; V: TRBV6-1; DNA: TGTGCCAGCACCCTCGGGCCCTACGAGCAGTACTTC; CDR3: CASTLGPYEQYF
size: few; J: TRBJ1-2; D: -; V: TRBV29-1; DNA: TGCAGCGTTGAAGACCGGGACTGGTTCTATGGCTACACCTTC; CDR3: CSVEDRDWFYGYTF
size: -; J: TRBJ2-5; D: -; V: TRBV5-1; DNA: TGCGCCAGCAGCTTGGGCGTTCAAGAGACCCAGTACTTC; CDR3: CASSLGVQETQYF
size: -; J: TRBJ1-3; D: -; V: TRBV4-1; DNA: TGCGCCAGCAGCCAAGGGAGACAGGTTGGAAACACCATATATTTT; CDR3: CASSQGRQVGNTIYF
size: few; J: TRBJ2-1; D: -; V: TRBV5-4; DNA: TGTGCCAGCAGCATCGGACTACCGTCTATTCAGAATGAGCAGTTCTTC; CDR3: CASSIGLPSIQNEQFF
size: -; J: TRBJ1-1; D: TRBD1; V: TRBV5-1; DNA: TGCGCCAGCAGCACACGACAGGGAGGTACTGAAGCTTTCTTT; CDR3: CASSTRQGGTEAFF
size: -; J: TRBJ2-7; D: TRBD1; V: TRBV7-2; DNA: TGTGCCAGCAGCAAGACAGGGTTTGAGCAGTACTTC; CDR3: CASSKTGFEQYF
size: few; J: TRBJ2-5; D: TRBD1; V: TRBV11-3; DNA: TGTGCCAGCAGCGGGACAGCACAAGAGACCCAGTACTTC; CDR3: CASSGTAQETQYF
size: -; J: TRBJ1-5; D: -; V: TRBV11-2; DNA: TGTGCCAGCAGCCCCGTAGGGAATCAGCCCCAGCATTTT; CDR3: CASSPVGNQPQHF
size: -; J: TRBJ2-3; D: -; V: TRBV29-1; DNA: TGCAGCGTTTTAGGTGGGGATACGCAGTATTTT; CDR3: CSVLGGDTQYF
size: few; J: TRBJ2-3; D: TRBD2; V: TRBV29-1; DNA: TGCAGCGTTGTGGGGACTAGCACCACAGATACGCAGTATTTT; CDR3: CSVVGTSTTDTQYF
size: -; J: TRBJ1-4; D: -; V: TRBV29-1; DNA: TGCAGCGTTGGGTCCTCGAGAGAAAAACTGTTTTTT; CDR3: CSVGSSREKLFF
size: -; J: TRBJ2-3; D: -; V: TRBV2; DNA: TGTGCCAGCAGTGAGTCGGGGGTCGGCACAGATACGCAGTATTTT; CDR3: CASSESGVGTDTQYF
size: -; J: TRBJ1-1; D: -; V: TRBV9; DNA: TGTGCCAGCGGCTTCACAGGAGACACTGAAGCTTTCTTT; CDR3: CASGFTGDTEAFF
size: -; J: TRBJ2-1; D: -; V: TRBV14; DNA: TGTGCCAGCAGCCAAGATCTTCAGTCTGAGCAGTTCTTC; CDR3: CASSQDLQSEQFF
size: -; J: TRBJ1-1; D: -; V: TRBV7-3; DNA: TGTGCCAGCAGCTTAGCGGGACAGAACACTGAAGCTTTCTTT; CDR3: CASSLAGQNTEAFF
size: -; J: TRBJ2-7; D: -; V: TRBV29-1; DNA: TGCAGCGTCTGGGCGGGATCCAGCTACGAGCAGTACTTC; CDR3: CSVWAGSSYEQYF
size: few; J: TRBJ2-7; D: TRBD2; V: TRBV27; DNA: TGTGCCAGCAGTCTACGGGAGGGTGGGCCCTACGAGCAGTACTTC; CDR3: CASSLREGGPYEQYF
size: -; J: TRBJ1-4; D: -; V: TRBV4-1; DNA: TGCGCCAGCAGCCAAGCGGGTAGGGACGGTGAAAAACTGTTTTTT; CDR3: CASSQAGRDGEKLFF
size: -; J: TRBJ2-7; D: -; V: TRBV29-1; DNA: TGCAGCGTTGCCGGACAGAACGAGCAGTACTTC; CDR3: CSVAGQNEQYF
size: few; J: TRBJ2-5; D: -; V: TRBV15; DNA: TGTGCCACCAGCAGAGATCCCCGGAGACAAGAGACCCAGTACTTC; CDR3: CATSRDPRRQETQYF
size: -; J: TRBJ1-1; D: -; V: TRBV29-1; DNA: TGCAGCGTTGAAGATCTGAGGGGATTAGGCACTGAAGCTTTCTTT; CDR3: CSVEDLRGLGTEAFF
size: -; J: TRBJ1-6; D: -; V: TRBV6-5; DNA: TGTGCCAGCAGTCCGGGGTGGGTTAATTCACCCCTCCACTTT; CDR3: CASSPGWVNSPLHF
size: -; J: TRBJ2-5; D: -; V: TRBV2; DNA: TGTGCCAGCAGTGAAGTATCGGACGGTTGGGAGGAGACCCAGTACTTC; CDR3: CASSEVSDGWEETQYF
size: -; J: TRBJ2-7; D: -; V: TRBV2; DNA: TGTGCCAGCAGCAGGGACGGCGAGCAGTACTTC; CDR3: CASSRDGEQYF
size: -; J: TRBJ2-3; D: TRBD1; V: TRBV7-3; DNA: TGTGCCAGCAGTCCGGACAGGCTCACAGATACGCAGTATTTT; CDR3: CASSPDRLTDTQYF
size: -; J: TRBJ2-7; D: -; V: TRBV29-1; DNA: TGCAGCGTTGGCGGTTCAGGGGTCTACGAGCAGTACTTC; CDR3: CSVGGSGVYEQYF
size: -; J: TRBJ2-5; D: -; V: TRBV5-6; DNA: TGTGCCAGCAGCCCCCAGCGTGGGGAGACCCAGTACTTC; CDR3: CASSPQRGETQYF
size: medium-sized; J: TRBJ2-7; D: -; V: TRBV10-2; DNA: TGCGCCAGCAGAGCGGCAGGGTCCTACGAGCAGTACTTC; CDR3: CASRAAGSYEQYF
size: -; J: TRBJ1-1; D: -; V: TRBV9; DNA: TGTGCCAGCAGCTCGGGGACCGATCTCACTGAAGCTTTCTTT; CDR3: CASSSGTDLTEAFF
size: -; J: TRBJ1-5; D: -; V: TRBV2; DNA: TGTGCCAGCAGTCCTCAGAGCAATCAGCCCCAGCATTTT; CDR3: CASSPQSNQPQHF
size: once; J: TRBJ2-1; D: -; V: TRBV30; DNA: TGTGCCTGGAGTGGCGGGGCCTACAATGAGCAGTTCTTC; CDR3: CAWSGGAYNEQFF
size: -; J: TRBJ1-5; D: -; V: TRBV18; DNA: TGTGCCAGCTCACAAGGGACGGTCGGCAATCAGCCCCAGCATTTT; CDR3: CASSQGTVGNQPQHF
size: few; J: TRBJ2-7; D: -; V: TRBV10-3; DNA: TGTGCCATCAGTGGGCCCTACGAGCAGTACTTC; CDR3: CAISGPYEQYF
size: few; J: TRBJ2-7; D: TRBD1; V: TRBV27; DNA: TGTGCCAGCAGTTTACTAGGACAGGGGGTTGAGCAGTACTTC; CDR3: CASSLLGQGVEQYF
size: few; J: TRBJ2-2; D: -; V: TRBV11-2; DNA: TGTGCCAGCAGCGGTCAGGGGACCACCGGGGAGCTGTTTTTT; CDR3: CASSGQGTTGELFF
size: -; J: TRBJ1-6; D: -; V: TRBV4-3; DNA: TGCGCCAGCAGCCAAGGTGGCTCCCGAGGCAATTCACCCCTCCACTTT; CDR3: CASSQGGSRGNSPLHF
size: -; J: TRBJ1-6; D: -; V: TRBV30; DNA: TGTGCCTGGAGTGTAATTGGGCCTGATTCACCCCTCCACTTT; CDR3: CAWSVIGPDSPLHF
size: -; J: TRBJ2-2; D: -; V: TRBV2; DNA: TGTGCCAGCAGTGAGGTAGTGACCGGGGAGCTGTTTTTT; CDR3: CASSEVVTGELFF
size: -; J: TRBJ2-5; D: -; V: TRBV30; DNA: TGTGCCTGGACCATAGGGGCAGGAGAGACCCAGTACTTC; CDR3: CAWTIGAGETQYF
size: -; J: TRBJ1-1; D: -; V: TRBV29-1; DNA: TGCAGCGTTGAACAGGGGATCGACACTGAAGCTTTCTTT; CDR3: CSVEQGIDTEAFF